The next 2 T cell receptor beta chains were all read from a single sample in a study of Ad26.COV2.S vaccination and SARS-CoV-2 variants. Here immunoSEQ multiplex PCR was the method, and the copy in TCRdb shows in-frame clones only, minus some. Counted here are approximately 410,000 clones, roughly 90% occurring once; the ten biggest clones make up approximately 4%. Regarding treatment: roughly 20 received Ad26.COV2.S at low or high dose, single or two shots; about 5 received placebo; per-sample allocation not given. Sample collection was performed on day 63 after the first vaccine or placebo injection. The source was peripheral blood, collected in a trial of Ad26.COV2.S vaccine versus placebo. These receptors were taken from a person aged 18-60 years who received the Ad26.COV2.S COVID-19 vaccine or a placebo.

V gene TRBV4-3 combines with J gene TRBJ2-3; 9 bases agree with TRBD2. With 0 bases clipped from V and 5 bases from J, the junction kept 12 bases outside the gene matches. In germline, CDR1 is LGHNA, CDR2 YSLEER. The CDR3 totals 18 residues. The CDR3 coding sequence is TGCGCCAGCAGCCAAGAACGCCCCTCCGCGGGGGGGCGAGATACGCAGTATTTT. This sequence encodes CASSQERPSAGGRDTQYF.

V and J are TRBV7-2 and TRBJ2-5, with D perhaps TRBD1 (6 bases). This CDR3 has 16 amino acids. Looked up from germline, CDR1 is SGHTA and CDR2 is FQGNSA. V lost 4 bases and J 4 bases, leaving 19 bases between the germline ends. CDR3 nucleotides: TGTGCCAGCAGCTCCCACTCCGGGACAAACGCAGAGACCCAGTACTTC. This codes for CASSSHSGTNAETQYF.